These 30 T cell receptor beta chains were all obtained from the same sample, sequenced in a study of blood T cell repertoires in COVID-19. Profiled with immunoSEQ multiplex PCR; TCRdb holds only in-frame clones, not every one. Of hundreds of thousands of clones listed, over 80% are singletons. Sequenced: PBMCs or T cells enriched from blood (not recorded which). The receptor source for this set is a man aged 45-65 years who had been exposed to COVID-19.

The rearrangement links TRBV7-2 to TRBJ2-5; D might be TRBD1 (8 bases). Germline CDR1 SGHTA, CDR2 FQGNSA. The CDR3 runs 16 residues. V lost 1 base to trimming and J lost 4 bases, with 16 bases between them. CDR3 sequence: CASSLVQGGGRETQYF. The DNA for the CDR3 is TGTGCCAGCAGCTTAGTACAGGGGGGGGGCCGAGAGACCCAGTACTTC.

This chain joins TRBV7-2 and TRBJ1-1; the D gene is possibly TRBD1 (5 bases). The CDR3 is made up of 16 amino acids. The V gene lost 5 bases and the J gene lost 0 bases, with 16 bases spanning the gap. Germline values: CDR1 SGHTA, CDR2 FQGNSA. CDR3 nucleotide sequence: TGTGCCAGCAGCCCCTGGGGGGTTGTAATGAACACTGAAGCTTTCTTT. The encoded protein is CASSPWGVVMNTEAFF.

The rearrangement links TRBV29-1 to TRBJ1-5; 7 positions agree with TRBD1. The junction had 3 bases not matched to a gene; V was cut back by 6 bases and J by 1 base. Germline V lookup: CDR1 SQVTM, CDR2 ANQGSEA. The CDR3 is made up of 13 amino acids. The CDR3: CSVGDRSNQPQHF. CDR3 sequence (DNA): TGCAGCGTCGGGGACAGAAGCAATCAGCCCCAGCATTTT.

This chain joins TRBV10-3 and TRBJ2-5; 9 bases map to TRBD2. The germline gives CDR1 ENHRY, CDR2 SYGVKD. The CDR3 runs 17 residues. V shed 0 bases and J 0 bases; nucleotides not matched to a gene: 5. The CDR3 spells CAISESWASGNQETQYF. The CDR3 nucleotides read TGTGCCATCAGTGAGTCGTGGGCTAGCGGGAACCAAGAGACCCAGTACTTC.

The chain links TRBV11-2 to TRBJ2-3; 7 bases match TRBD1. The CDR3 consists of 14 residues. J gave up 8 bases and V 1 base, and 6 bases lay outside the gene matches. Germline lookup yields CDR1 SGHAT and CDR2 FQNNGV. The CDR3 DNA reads TGTGCCAGCAGCTTAGTGCAGGGGGTTGTTACGCAGTATTTT. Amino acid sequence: CASSLVQGVVTQYF.

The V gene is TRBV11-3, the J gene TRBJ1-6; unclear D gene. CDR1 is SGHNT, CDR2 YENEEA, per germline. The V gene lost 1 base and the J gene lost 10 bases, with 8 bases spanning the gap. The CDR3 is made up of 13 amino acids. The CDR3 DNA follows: TGTGCCAGCAGCTTAGGCGTTACCTCACCCCTCCACTTT. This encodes CASSLGVTSPLHF.

The CDR3 loop is CATSDPDRPNTEAFF. CDR3 coding DNA: TGTGCCACCAGTGACCCCGACAGACCGAACACTGAAGCTTTCTTT. The chain links TRBV24-1 to TRBJ1-1; the D gene is possibly TRBD1 (5 bases). Germline-derived CDR1 and CDR2 are KGHDR and SFDVKD. The ends were cut back, 4 bases at V and 1 base at J, with 12 bases in the middle. The CDR3 has 15 amino acids.

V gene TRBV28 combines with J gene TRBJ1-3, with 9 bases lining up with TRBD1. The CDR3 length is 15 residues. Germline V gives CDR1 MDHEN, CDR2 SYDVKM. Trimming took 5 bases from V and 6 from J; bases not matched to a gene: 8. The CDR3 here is CASSPGDREENTIYF. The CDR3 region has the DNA TGTGCCAGCAGTCCCGGGGACAGGGAAGAAAACACCATATATTTT.

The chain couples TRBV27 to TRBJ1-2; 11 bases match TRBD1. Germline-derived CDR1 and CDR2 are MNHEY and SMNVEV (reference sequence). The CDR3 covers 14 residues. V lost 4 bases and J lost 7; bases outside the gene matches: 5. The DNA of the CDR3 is TGTGCCAGCAGTTGGGGACAGGGGGTTGGTGGCTACACCTTC. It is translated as CASSWGQGVGGYTF.

For the CDR3, the DNA is TGTGCCAGTAGTATAGCGATCGTTGGCAGTGCAACTAATGAAAAACTGTTTTTT. It yields the protein CASSIAIVGSATNEKLFF. The rearrangement joins TRBV19 to TRBJ1-4, with unresolved D. The V end was cut by 1 base, the J end by 0 bases, with 15 bases between. CDR1 and CDR2 from the germline V gene are LNHDA and SQIVND (reference sequence). The CDR3 runs to 18 residues.

The DNA of the CDR3 is TGTGCCAGCAGCTCCCAATCAACAACTAATGAAAAACTGTTTTTT. It specifies CASSSQSTTNEKLFF. The rearrangement uses TRBV7-2 and TRBJ1-4, with unresolved D. Trimming took 4 bases from V and 0 from J, leaving 9 bases between them. The CDR3 has 15 residues. The germline CDR1 and CDR2 sequences are SGHTA and FQGNSA.

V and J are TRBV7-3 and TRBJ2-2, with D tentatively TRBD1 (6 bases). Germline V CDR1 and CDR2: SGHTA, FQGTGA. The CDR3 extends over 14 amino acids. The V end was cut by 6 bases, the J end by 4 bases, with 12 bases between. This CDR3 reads CASRPQGFTGELFF. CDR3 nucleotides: TGTGCCAGCAGACCCCAGGGGTTCACCGGGGAGCTGTTTTTT.

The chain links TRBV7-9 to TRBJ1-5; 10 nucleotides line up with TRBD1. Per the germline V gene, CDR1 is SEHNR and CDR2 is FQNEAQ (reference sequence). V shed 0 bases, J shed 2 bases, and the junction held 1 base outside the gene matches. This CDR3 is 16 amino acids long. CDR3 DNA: TGTGCCAGCAGCTTAGCGGGGACAGGGGGCAATCAGCCCCAGCATTTT. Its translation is CASSLAGTGGNQPQHF.

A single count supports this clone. The CDR3 sequence: CAWASWETDTQYF. In DNA, the CDR3 is TGTGCCTGGGCTAGTTGGGAGACAGATACGCAGTATTTT. The rearrangement joins TRBV30 to TRBJ2-3; perhaps TRBD2 as D (5 bases). The germline V gene encodes CDR1 GTSNPN and CDR2 SVGIG (reference sequence). The CDR3 loop spans 13 amino acids. V was cut by 5 bases and J by 3 bases, with 12 bases left in between.

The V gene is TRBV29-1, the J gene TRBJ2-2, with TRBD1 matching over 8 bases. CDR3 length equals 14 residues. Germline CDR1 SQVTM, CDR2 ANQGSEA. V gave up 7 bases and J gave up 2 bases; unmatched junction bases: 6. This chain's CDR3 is CSAATGDNTGELFF. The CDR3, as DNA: TGCAGCGCCGCGACAGGGGATAACACCGGGGAGCTGTTTTTT.

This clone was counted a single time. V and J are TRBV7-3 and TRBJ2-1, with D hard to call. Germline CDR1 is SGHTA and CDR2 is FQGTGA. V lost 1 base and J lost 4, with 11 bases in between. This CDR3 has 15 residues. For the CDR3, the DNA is TGTGCCAGCAGCTTAAGGAGAGAAACTTACAATGAGCAGTTCTTC. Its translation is CASSLRRETYNEQFF.

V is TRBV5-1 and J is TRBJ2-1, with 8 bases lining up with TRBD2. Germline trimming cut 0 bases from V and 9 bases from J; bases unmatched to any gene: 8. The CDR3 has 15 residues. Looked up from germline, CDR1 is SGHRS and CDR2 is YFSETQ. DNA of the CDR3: TGCGCCAGCAGCTTGGCAGCGGGAGAGGTGGGTGAGCAGTTCTTC. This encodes CASSLAAGEVGEQFF.

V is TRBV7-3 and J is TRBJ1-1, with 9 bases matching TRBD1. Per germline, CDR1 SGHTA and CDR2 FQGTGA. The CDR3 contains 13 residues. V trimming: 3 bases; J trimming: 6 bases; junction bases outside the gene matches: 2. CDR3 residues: CASSLDRGAEAFF. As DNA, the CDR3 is TGTGCCAGCAGCTTGGACAGGGGCGCTGAAGCTTTCTTT.

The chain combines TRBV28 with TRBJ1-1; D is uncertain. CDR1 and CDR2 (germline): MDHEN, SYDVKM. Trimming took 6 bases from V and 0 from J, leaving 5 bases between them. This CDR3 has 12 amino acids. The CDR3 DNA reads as TGTGCCAGCAGCTACCTGAACACTGAAGCTTTCTTT. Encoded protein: CASSYLNTEAFF.

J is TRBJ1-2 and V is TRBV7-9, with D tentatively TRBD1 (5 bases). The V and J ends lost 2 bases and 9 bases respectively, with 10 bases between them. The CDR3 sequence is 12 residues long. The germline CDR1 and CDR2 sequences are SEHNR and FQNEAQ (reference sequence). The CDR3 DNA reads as TGTGCCAGCAGCTTAAGGCAGGGCCGCTACACCTTC. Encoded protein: CASSLRQGRYTF.

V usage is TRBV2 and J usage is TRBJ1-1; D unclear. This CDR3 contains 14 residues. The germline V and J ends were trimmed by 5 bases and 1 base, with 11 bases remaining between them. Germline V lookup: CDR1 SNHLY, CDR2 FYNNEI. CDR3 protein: CASSQRTTNTEAFF. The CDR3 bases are TGTGCCAGCAGTCAAAGGACTACGAACACTGAAGCTTTCTTT.

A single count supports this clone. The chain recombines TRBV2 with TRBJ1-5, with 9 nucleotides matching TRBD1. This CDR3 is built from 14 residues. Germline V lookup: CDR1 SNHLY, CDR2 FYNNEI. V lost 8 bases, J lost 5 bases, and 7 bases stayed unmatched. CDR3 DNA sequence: TGTGCCAGCGGGGACAGGGCCTCCCATCAGCCCCAGCATTTT. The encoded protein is CASGDRASHQPQHF.

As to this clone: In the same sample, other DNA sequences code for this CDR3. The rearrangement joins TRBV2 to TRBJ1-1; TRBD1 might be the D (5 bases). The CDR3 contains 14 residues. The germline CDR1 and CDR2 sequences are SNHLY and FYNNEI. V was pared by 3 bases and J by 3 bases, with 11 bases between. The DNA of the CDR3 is TGTGCCAGCAGTGACGGGGGTTACGACACTGAAGCTTTCTTT. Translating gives CASSDGGYDTEAFF.

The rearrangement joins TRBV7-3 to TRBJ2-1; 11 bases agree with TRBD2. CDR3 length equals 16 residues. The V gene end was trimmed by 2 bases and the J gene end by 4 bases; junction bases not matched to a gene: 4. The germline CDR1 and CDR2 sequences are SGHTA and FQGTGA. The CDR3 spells CASSLVGTSGYNEQFF. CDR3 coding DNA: TGTGCCAGCAGCTTAGTGGGGACTAGCGGTTACAATGAGCAGTTCTTC.

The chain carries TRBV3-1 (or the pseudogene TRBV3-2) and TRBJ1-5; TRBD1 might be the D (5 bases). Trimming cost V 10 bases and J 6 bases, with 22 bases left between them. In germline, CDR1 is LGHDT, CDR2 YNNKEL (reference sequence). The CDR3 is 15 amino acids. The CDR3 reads CAISGFRGIGQPQHF. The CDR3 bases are TGTGCCATTTCAGGGTTTCGTGGGATAGGTCAGCCCCAGCATTTT.

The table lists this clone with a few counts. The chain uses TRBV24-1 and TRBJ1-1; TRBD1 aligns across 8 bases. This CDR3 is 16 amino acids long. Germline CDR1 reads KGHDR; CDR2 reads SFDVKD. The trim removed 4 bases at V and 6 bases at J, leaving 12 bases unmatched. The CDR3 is CATSDSTGGGPSEAFF. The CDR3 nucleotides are TGTGCCACCAGTGACTCTACAGGGGGGGGCCCTTCTGAAGCTTTCTTT.

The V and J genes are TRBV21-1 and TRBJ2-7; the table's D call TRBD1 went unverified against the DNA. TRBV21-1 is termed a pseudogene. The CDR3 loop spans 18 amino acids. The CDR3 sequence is CASSKGWWTDSNTYEQYF. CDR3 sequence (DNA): TGTGCCAGCAGCAAAGGTTGGTGGACAGACTCAAATACCTACGAGCAGTACTTC.

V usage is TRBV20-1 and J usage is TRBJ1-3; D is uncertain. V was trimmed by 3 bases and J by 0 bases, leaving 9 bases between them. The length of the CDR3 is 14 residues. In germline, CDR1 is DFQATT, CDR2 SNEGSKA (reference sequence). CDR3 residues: CSASWRSSGNTIYF. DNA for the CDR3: TGCAGTGCTAGTTGGCGGAGCTCTGGAAACACCATATATTTT.

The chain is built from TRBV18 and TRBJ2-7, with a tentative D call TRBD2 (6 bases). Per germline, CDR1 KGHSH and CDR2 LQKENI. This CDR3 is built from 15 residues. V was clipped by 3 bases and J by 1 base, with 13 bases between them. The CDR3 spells CASSPGGDLSYEQYV. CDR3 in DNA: TGTGCCAGCTCACCGGGCGGGGATTTGTCCTACGAGCAGTACGTC.

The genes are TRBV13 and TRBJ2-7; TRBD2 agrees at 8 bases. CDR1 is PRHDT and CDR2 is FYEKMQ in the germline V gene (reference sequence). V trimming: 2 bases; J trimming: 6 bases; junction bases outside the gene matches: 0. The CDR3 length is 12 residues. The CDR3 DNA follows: TGTGCCAGCAGCTTACGGGAGGGCGAGCAGTACGTC. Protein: CASSLREGEQYV.